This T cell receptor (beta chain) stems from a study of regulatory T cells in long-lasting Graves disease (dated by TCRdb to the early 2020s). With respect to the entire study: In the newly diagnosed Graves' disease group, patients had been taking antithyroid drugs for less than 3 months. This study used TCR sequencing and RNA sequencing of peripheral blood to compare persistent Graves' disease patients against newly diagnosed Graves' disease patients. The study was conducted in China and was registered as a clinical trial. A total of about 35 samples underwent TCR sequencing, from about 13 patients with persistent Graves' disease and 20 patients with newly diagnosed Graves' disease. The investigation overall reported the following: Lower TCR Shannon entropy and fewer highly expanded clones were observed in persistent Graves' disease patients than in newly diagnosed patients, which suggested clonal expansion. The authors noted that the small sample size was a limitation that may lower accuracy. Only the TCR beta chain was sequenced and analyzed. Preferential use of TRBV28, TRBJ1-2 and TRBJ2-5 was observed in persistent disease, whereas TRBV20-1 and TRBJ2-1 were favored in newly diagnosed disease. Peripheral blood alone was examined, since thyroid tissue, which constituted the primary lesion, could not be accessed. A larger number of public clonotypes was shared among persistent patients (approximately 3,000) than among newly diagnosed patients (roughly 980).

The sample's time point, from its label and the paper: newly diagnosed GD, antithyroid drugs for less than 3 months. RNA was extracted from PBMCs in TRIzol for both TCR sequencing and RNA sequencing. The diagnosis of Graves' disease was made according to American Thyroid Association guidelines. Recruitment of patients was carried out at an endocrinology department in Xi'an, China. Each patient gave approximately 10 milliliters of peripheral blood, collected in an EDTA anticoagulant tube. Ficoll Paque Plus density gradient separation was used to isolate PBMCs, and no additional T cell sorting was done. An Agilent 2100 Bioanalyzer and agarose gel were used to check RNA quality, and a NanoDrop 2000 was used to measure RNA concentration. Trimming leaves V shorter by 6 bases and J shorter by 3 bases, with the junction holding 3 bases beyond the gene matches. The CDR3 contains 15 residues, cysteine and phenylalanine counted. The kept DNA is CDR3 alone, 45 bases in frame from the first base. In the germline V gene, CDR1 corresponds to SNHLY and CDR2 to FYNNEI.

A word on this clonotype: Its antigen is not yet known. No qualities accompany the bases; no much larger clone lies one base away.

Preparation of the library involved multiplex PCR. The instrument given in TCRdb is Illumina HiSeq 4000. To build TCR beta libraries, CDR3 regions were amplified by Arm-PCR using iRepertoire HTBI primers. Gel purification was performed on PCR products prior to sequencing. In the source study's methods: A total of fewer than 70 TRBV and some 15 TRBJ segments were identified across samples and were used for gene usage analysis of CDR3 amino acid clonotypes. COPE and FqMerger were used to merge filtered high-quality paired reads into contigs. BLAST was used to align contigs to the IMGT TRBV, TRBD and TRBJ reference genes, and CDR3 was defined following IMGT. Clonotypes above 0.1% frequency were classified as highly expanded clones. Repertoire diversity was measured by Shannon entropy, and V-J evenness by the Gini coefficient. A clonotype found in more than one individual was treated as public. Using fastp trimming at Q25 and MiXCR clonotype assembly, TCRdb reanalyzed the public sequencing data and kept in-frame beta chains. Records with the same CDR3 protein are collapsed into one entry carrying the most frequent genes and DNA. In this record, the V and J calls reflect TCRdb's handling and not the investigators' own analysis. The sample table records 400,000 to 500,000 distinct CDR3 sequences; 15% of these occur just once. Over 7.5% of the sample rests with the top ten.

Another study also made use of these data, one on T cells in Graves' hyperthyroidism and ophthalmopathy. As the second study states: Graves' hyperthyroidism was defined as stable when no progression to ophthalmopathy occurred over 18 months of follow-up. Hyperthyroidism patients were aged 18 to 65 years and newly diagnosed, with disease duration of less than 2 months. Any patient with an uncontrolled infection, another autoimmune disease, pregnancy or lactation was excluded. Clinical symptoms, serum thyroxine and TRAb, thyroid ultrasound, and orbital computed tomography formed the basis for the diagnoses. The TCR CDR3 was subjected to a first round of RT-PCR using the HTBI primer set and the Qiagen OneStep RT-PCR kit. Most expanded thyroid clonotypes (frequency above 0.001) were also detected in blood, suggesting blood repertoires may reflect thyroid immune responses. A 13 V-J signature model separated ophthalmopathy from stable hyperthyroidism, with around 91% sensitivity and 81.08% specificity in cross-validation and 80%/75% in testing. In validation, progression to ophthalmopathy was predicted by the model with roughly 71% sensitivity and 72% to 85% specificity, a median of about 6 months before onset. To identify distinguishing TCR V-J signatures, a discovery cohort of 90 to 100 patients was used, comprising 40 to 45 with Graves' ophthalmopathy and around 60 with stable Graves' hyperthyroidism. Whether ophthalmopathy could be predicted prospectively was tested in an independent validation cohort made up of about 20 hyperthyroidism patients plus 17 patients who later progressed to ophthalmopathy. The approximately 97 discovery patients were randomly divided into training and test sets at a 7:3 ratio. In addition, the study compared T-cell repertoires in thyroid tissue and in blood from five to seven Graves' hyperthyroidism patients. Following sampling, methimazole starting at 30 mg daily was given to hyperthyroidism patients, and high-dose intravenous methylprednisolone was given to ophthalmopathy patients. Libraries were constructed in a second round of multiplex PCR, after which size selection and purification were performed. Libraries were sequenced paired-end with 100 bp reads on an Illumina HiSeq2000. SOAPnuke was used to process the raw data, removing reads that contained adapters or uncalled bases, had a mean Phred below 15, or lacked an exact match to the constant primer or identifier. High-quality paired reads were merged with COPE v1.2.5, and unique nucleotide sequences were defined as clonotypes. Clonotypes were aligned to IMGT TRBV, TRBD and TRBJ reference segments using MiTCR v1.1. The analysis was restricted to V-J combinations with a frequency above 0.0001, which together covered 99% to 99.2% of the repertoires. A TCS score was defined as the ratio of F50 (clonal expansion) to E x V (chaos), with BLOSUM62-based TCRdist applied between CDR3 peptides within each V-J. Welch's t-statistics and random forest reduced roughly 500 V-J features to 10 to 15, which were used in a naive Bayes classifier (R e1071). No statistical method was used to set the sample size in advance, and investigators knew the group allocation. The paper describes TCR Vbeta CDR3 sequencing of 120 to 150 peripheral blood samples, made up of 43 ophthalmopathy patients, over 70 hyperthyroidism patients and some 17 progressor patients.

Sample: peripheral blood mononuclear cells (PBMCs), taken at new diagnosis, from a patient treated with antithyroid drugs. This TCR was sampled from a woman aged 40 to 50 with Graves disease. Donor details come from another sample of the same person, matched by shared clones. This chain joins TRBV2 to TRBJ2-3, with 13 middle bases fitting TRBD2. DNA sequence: TGTGCCAGCAGGAAGACTAGCGGGGGGACAGATACGCAGTATTTT. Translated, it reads CASRKTSGGTDTQYF.